Listed below are T cell receptor beta chains from one sample, sequenced in a study of shared clonotypes between healthy human individuals. Sequencing used immunoSEQ multiplex PCR; TCRdb keeps in-frame clones, though not all of them. Of around 1.5 million clones listed, about 98% are singletons. What was sequenced was naive CD4+ T cells sorted from blood. The receptor set was obtained from a man aged 25-45 years in good health. Both conserved end residues are part of each CDR3. D genes are given only for firm matches. Clone size, where shown, is once, few, many, or a class for clones that have expanded.

NA | TRBJ2-3 | TRBD2 | TRBV27 | TGTGCCAGCAGTTATACCCGCCTCGCGGGAGGTTTCTCAGATACGCAGTATTTT | CASSYTRLAGGFSDTQYF
NA | TRBJ2-5 | NA | TRBV5-1 | TGCGCCAGCAGCTTGGGGGGCAGGGAGTCGCAAGAGACCCAGTACTTC | CASSLGGRESQETQYF
NA | TRBJ1-3 | NA | TRBV28 | TGTGCCACCAGACGGGGAAGCTCTGGAAACACCATATATTTT | CATRRGSSGNTIYF
NA | TRBJ2-1 | NA | TRBV11-1 | TGTGCCAGCAGACAAACACGCCCGAATGAGCAGTTCTTC | CASRQTRPNEQFF
NA | TRBJ2-7 | NA | TRBV5-4 | TGTGCCAGCAGCTTCGGACTTAACTACGAGCAGTACTTC | CASSFGLNYEQYF
NA | TRBJ2-7 | NA | TRBV5-4 | TGTGCCAGCAGCTTGTCGGTCCCGACTAGGACCCTTATCAAGTTC | CASSLSVPTRTLIKF
NA | TRBJ2-3 | NA | TRBV7-9 | TGTGCCAGCAGCTTTGACAGGAAGGCAGATACGCAGTATTTT | CASSFDRKADTQYF
NA | TRBJ2-7 | NA | TRBV19 | TGTGCCACCCAGCCGTCCGGGATTGCCTACGAGCAGTACTTC | CATQPSGIAYEQYF
NA | TRBJ1-2 | NA | TRBV7-9 | TGTGCCAGCAGCTTAGATTTGGCTGCTCCTAACTATGGCTACACCTTC | CASSLDLAAPNYGYTF
NA | TRBJ2-5 | NA | TRBV6-5 | TGTGCCAGCAGTACAGCTTTACAAGAGACCCAGTACTTC | CASSTALQETQYF
NA | TRBJ2-3 | NA | TRBV5-1 | TGCGCCAGCAGCTTACGCGACAGTGTAACGCAGTATTTT | CASSLRDSVTQYF
NA | TRBJ1-5 | NA | TRBV28 | TGTGCCAGCAGGGCGTGGAGGGCATTGGGTAATCAGCCCCAGCATTTT | CASRAWRALGNQPQHF
NA | TRBJ2-3 | NA | TRBV6-1 | TGTGCCAGCAGCGGGGGACTCCGAGGTACGCAGTATTTT | CASSGGLRGTQYF
NA | TRBJ2-1 | NA | TRBV10-1 | TGCGCCAGCAGTGAACTGACCTACAATGAGCAGTTCTTC | CASSELTYNEQFF
once | TRBJ2-1 | TRBD2 | TRBV5-6 | TGTGCCAGCAGCTCAGGACCGCCGGGACTACCGGATGAGCAGTTCTTC | CASSSGPPGLPDEQFF
NA | TRBJ1-1 | NA | TRBV29-1 | TGCAGCGTTGAAAGCACTGAAGCTTTCTTT | CSVESTEAFF
NA | TRBJ2-5 | NA | TRBV28 | TGTGCCAGCAGTTCGGGACTCATCCAAGAGACCCAGTACTTC | CASSSGLIQETQYF
NA | TRBJ1-1 | NA | TRBV9 | TGTGCCAGCAGCGTAACGGCCGGCCGTAGCACTGAAGCTTTCTTT | CASSVTAGRSTEAFF
NA | TRBJ2-3 | TRBD1 | TRBV5-1 | TGCGCCAGCAGCCCCGCCTGGACAGGGGACAACACAGATACGCAGTATTTT | CASSPAWTGDNTDTQYF
NA | TRBJ2-1 | TRBD2 | TRBV27 | TGTGCCAGCAGCTCACGACTAGCGGGAGTGAATGAGCAGTTCTTC | CASSSRLAGVNEQFF
NA | TRBJ1-4 | TRBD1 | TRBV2 | TGTGCCAGCAGTCTCTACTCCGGGACAGAAAATGAAAAACTGTTTTTT | CASSLYSGTENEKLFF
once | TRBJ1-5 | NA | TRBV2 | TGTGCCAGCAGGTCTGATTTAAATCAGCCCCAGCATTTT | CASRSDLNQPQHF
NA | TRBJ2-7 | TRBD2 | TRBV7-2 | TGTGCCAGCAGCCTGGCTGGGACTAGCGGAGTTTACGAGCAGTACTTC | CASSLAGTSGVYEQYF
once | TRBJ2-7 | NA | TRBV9 | TGTGCCAGCAGCGTAGGAGGCTACCCCTACGAGCAGTACTTC | CASSVGGYPYEQYF
NA | TRBJ2-3 | TRBD2 | TRBV5-1 | TGCGCCAGCAGCTTGGGCCCTGAGCGGGGGGATACAGATACGCAGTATTTT | CASSLGPERGDTDTQYF
NA | TRBJ1-3 | NA | TRBV7-8 | TGTGCCAGCAGCTTATCTCGACAGCGGTTCTCTGGAAACACCATATATTTT | CASSLSRQRFSGNTIYF
NA | TRBJ2-2 | TRBD1 | TRBV5-4 | TGTGCCAGCAGCTCTCCTTTTGACAGGGAGCTCACCGGGGAGCTGTTTTTT | CASSSPFDRELTGELFF
NA | TRBJ2-5 | TRBD2 | TRBV9 | TGTGCCAGCAGCGTAGTGGCTAGCGGGTATGAGACCCAGTACTTC | CASSVVASGYETQYF
NA | TRBJ2-3 | NA | TRBV15 | TGTGCCACCAGCAAGGACACGCCAGGCATTACTAGCACAGATACGCAGTATTTT | CATSKDTPGITSTDTQYF
NA | TRBJ1-2 | NA | TRBV18 | TGTGCCAGCTCCCAAAAAGAGGACTGGGGCTACACCTTC | CASSQKEDWGYTF
NA | TRBJ2-7 | NA | TRBV18 | TGTGCCAGCTCACCACCGGGGTCAGGGACCCGCTACGAGCAGTACTTC | CASSPPGSGTRYEQYF
once | TRBJ2-1 | TRBD2 | TRBV10-1 | TGCGCCAGCAGTGAGTACGGCGGGAGGAACTACAATGAGCAGTTCTTC | CASSEYGGRNYNEQFF
NA | TRBJ2-1 | NA | TRBV11-3 | TGTGCCAGCGGGACGGACTCCTACAATGAGCAGTTCTTC | CASGTDSYNEQFF
NA | TRBJ1-1 | NA | TRBV6-5 | TGTGCCAGCAGTTACTTCGCAGCGCCGGGCACTGAAGCTTTCTTT | CASSYFAAPGTEAFF
NA | TRBJ2-7 | TRBD2 | TRBV4-3 | TGCGCCAGCAGCCAAGCCGGGGGGGACTACGAGCAGTACTTC | CASSQAGGDYEQYF
NA | TRBJ2-7 | TRBD1 | TRBV18 | TGTGCCAGCTCACCCCGGACAGGGGCCTACGAGCAGTACTTC | CASSPRTGAYEQYF
NA | TRBJ2-2 | NA | TRBV15 | TGTGCCACCAGTCATAGTTTTCTTGGAGGAGAGCTGTTTTTT | CATSHSFLGGELFF
NA | TRBJ2-3 | TRBD1 | TRBV5-1 | TGCGCCAGCAGCTCATCCCGACAGGGTGCAGATACGCAGTATTTT | CASSSSRQGADTQYF
NA | TRBJ2-7 | TRBD1 | TRBV18 | TGTGCCAGCTCATTAAAACAGGGGGGAAATAACGAGCAGTACTTC | CASSLKQGGNNEQYF
NA | TRBJ2-1 | TRBD2 | TRBV6-6 | TGTGCCAGCACCCTAGCGGGAGTTAGAGATGAGCAGTTCTTC | CASTLAGVRDEQFF
NA | TRBJ2-1 | TRBD2 | TRBV11-3 | TGTGCCAGCAGCTTAGATTTGGGAGGGAGAGGGTACAATGAGCAGTTCTTC | CASSLDLGGRGYNEQFF
once | TRBJ2-7 | NA | TRBV4-3 | TGCGCCAGCAGCCAAGGGCCCAGCGCAAGCTCCTACGAGCAGTACTTC | CASSQGPSASSYEQYF
once | TRBJ2-2 | NA | TRBV19 | TGTGCCAGTAGTATAGTGGCAGGGACCGGGGAGCTGTTTTTT | CASSIVAGTGELFF
NA | TRBJ2-1 | TRBD1 | TRBV5-1 | TGCGCCAGCAGCTCGGGACAGGGTTTCTCCTACAATGAGCAGTTCTTC | CASSSGQGFSYNEQFF
NA | TRBJ2-1 | NA | TRBV29-1 | TGCAGCGTTGGAATTGGGAAATCTTACAATGAGCAGTTCTTC | CSVGIGKSYNEQFF
NA | TRBJ2-7 | NA | TRBV2 | TGTGCCAGCTCCCGGGACTTCTCCTACGAGCAGTACTTC | CASSRDFSYEQYF
NA | TRBJ1-1 | TRBD1 | TRBV27 | TGTGCCAGCAGTTCGACAGGGAAAAGCCGGAACACTGAAGCTTTCTTT | CASSSTGKSRNTEAFF
NA | TRBJ2-3 | TRBD1 | TRBV18 | TGTGCCAGCTCACCGGAGGGACAGGGGCCAGATACGCAGTATTTT | CASSPEGQGPDTQYF
NA | TRBJ2-3 | NA | TRBV6-4 | TGTGCCAGCAGTGACCGGGGCTTCACAGATACGCAGTATTTT | CASSDRGFTDTQYF
NA | TRBJ2-5 | TRBD2 | TRBV5-4 | TGTGCCAGCAGCGTGACTAGCGGGAGCCCTTCGGAGACCCAGTACTTC | CASSVTSGSPSETQYF
few | TRBJ2-1 | NA | TRBV2 | TGTGCCAGCCAGTCTCTAGCAGCCTCCTACAATGAGCAGTTCTTC | CASQSLAASYNEQFF
NA | TRBJ2-7 | TRBD2 | TRBV6-6 | TGTGCCAGCAGTTACACCGTGGGACTAGCGGACTACGAGCAGTACTTC | CASSYTVGLADYEQYF
NA | TRBJ2-1 | NA | TRBV28 | TGTGCCAGCAGTTCCGCCGGACAGTTCTTC | CASSSAGQFF
NA | TRBJ1-4 | TRBD1 | TRBV6-1 | TGTGCCAGCAGTTCCACAGGGGAGGGAAAACTGTTTTTT | CASSSTGEGKLFF
NA | TRBJ2-7 | TRBD2 | TRBV10-3 | TGTGCCATCAGCCCCTCTGGGAGCGGGAGTCATTACGAGCAGTACTTC | CAISPSGSGSHYEQYF
once | TRBJ1-1 | TRBD1 | TRBV29-1 | TGCAGCGTTAAAACGTACAGGGGGCTGGACACTGAAGCTTTCTTT | CSVKTYRGLDTEAFF
NA | TRBJ2-7 | TRBD2 | TRBV9 | TGTGCCAGCAGCGTCGGGACTAGCGGGCACTACGAGCAGTACTTC | CASSVGTSGHYEQYF